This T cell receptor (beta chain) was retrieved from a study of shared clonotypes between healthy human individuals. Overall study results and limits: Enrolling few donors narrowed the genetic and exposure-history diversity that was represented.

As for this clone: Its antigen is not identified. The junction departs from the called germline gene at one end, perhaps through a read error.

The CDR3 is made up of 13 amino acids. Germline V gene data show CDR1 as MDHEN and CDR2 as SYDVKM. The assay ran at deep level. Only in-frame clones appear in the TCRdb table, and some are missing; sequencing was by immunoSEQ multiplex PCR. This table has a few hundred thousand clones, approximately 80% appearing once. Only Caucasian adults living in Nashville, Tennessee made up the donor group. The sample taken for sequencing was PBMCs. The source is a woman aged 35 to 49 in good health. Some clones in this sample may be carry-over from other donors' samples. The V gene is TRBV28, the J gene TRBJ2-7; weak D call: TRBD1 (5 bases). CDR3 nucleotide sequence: TGCGCCGTGACAGAACCCCACTCCTACGAGCAGTACTTC. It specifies CAVTEPHSYEQYF.